This record covers a single TCR beta chain. The data are from a study of T cell changes during pregnancy in multiple sclerosis. Germline-derived CDR1 and CDR2 are SQVTM and ANQGSEA. The CDR3 runs to 14 residues. The V gene end was trimmed by 4 bases and the J gene end by 2 bases; junction bases not matched to a gene: 5. Profiled with immunoSEQ multiplex PCR; TCRdb holds only in-frame clones, not every one. The sample has some 47,000 clones; approximately 90% are singletons. The source material was peripheral blood, sampled in the first trimester of pregnancy. This clonotype originated in a female donor with multiple sclerosis, enrolled in a pregnancy study. The V gene is TRBV29-1, the J gene TRBJ1-5; 7 bases match TRBD1. The CDR3 sequence is CSVGGGSGNQPQHF. The CDR3 coding sequence is TGCAGCGTTGGAGGGGGCTCAGGCAATCAGCCCCAGCATTTT.